This T cell receptor (beta chain) emerged from a study of blood T cell repertoires in COVID-19. Turning to the study itself: The origin of the acute and convalescent COVID-19 samples was the United States, Italy and Spain. T cells, B-cell-depleted T cells, or PBMCs provided the cDNA or gDNA that served as material.

In the original analysis: For nucleated cells, counts were estimated from reference gene primer amplification. Libraries were prepared by immunoSEQ multiplex PCR; TCRdb keeps only in-frame clonotypes and omits some of them. The DNA gave D and trimming, while V, J and clone size come from that table. The sample consists of approximately 70,000 clones, approximately 93% of them appearing once. This CDR3 is 13 amino acids long. The trim removed 5 bases at V and 4 bases at J, leaving 4 bases unmatched. Germline assignment: CDR1 LNHDA and CDR2 SQIVND (reference sequence). This clone was counted a single time. It was during active infection that Seattle patients were enrolled and then longitudinally followed.

This rearrangement joins TRBV19 to TRBJ1-1; the match to TRBD1 covers 7 bases. The sample taken for sequencing was peripheral blood. The source is a man in his forties or fifties with COVID-19, enrolled during active disease. CDR3: CASSDTGVTEAFF. CDR3 coding DNA: TGTGCCAGTAGTGACACAGGGGTCACTGAAGCTTTCTTT. Filled out from reference TRBV19 and TRBJ1-1, the complete variable domain reads DGGITQSPKYLFRKEGQNVTLSCEQNLNHDAMYWYRQDPGQGLRLIYYSQIVNDFQKGDIAEGYSVSREKKESFPLTVTSAQKNPTAFYLCASSDTGVTEAFFGQGTRLTVV.